The 9 T cell receptor beta chains below were found in one sample sequenced in a study of CD8+ T cells in alopecia areata. It was cDNA, reverse transcribed from extracted RNA, that served as the sequencing template. The protocol was immunoSEQ multiplex PCR, while the TCRdb copy is restricted to in-frame clones and leaves out a portion. The top ten hold about 24% of the sample, which has nearly 110,000 clones, roughly 84% seen once. The treatment was: oral pan-JAK inhibitor, 5-10 mg twice daily. Sample: CD8+ T cells sorted from blood, taken at week 24, from a patient treated with tofacitinib. These TCRs come from a human donor with alopecia areata.

The genes are TRBV18 and TRBJ1-2, with D maybe TRBD1 (6 bases). This CDR3 is 13 amino acids long. Germline CDR1 KGHSH, CDR2 LQKENI. V was shortened by 0 bases and J by 8 bases, with 10 bases between the two germline ends. The CDR3 DNA sequence: TGTGCCAGCTCACCACCGACAGGCGGGGGCTACACCTTC. This sequence encodes CASSPPTGGGYTF.

The V gene is TRBV13, the J gene TRBJ1-4; maybe TRBD1 (5 bases). Germline CDR1 and CDR2: PRHDT and FYEKMQ (reference sequence). The length of the CDR3 is 14 residues. The V end lost 2 bases, the J end lost 12 bases, and 16 bases lay between the germline ends. CDR3 protein: CASSLRPTGGELFF. The CDR3 coding sequence is TGTGCCAGCAGCTTAAGGCCTACAGGAGGGGAACTGTTTTTT.

The chain is built from TRBV14 and TRBJ1-1; maybe TRBD1 (5 bases). The CDR3 extends over 17 amino acids. Germline V lookup: CDR1 SGHDN, CDR2 FVKESK. Trimming stripped 0 bases from V and 0 bases from J, with 14 bases between. CDR3: CASSQEFVRDVNTEAFF. The CDR3, as DNA: TGTGCCAGCAGCCAAGAATTCGTCCGGGACGTGAACACTGAAGCTTTCTTT.

The CDR3 DNA sequence: TGCGCCAGCAGCTTGGCTGTGGCCGGGACCTTAGATGTTGACGAAGCTTTCTTT. Protein: CASSLAVAGTLDVDEAFF. The V call is TRBV5-1, the J call TRBJ1-1; D may be TRBD1 (5 bases). Germline loops: CDR1 SGHRS, CDR2 YFSETQ. Trimming took 0 bases from V and 8 from J, leaving 26 bases between them. CDR3 size: 18 residues.

This clone was recorded once. This chain uses TRBV7-9 with TRBJ2-1, with 11 nucleotides matching TRBD2. V gave up 9 bases and J gave up 5 bases; unmatched junction bases: 9. CDR3 length: 15 residues. Germline CDR1 and CDR2: SEHNR and FQNEAQ (reference sequence). The CDR3 DNA follows: TGTGCCAGTACCGAGGGGACTAGCGGCCACAATGAGCAGTTCTTC. This encodes CASTEGTSGHNEQFF.

The gene calls are TRBV29-1 and TRBJ1-1; possibly TRBD1 for D (6 bases). This CDR3 has 16 residues. CDR1 is SQVTM, CDR2 ANQGSEA, per germline. V lost 4 bases and J lost 7, with 25 bases in between. The CDR3 is CSVGSVRPGQPDEAFF. CDR3 in DNA: TGCAGCGTTGGATCCGTGAGGCCCGGACAGCCGGATGAAGCTTTCTTT.

This clone has only one observation. The V and J genes are TRBV10-2 and TRBJ2-5; a weak D match, TRBD2 (6 bases). CDR1 and CDR2 from the germline V gene are WSHSY and SAAADI. The germline V and J ends were trimmed by 11 bases and 5 bases, with 12 bases remaining between them. This CDR3 is 11 amino acids long. Written as DNA, the CDR3 is TGCGCCTTCCCCGGAGGGGAGACCCAGTACTTC. Protein product: CAFPGGETQYF.

This chain links TRBV5-4 with TRBJ2-3; 11 bases are a match to TRBD2. Germline V CDR1 and CDR2: SGHNT, YYREEE (reference sequence). The CDR3 contains 18 residues. The V segment lost 0 bases and the J segment 1 base; nucleotides outside the gene matches: 7. For the CDR3, the DNA is TGTGCCAGCAGCTTGGAAGAAATAGCGGGGGGGCGCACAGATACGCAGTATTTT. Amino acids: CASSLEEIAGGRTDTQYF.

V usage is TRBV29-1 and J usage is TRBJ2-5, with D unclear. The CDR3 is 10 amino acids. V was cut by 6 bases and J by 5 bases, with 7 bases left in between. Germline loops: CDR1 SQVTM, CDR2 ANQGSEA. The CDR3 spells CSVSVETQYF. Written as DNA, the CDR3 is TGCAGCGTGTCGGTGGAGACCCAGTACTTC.